This T cell receptor (beta chain) is drawn from a study of T-cell reconstitution after alpha-beta-depleted transplantation in children. This clonotype was observed at least ten times. The library targeted TCRbeta and was prepared with unique molecular identifiers. Each CDR3 protein is one row after TCRdb ran MiXCR on the PCR reads. The repertoire holds 65,000 to 75,000 distinct CDR3 sequences, roughly 4.9% seen once, with approximately 20% in the top ten. The CDR3 spans 15 residues. Germline V lookup: CDR1 SGHRS, CDR2 YFSETQ. The V end lost 4 bases, the J end lost 3 bases, and 13 bases lay between the germline ends.

This specimen consisted of PBMCs, mostly from graft donor cells, obtained 180 days after TCRalphabeta/CD19-depleted stem cell transplant. This TCR derives from a boy less than two years old who had a stem cell transplant for acute myeloid leukemia, so the T cells may come from the graft donor. J is TRBJ2-2 and V is TRBV5-1; TRBD1 might be the D (7 bases). CDR3 amino acids: CASSPQGGDTGELFF. CDR3 DNA: TGCGCCAGCAGCCCCCAGGGGGGCGACACCGGGGAGCTGTTTTTT.